One sample yielded the 17 T cell receptor beta chains listed below, sequenced in a study of identical twins. TCRdb re-called the 5' RACE reads through MiXCR, storing one row per CDR3 protein. The repertoire holds over 200,000 distinct CDR3 sequences, with about a tenth as singletons. Sequenced: memory (CD45RO+) T cells sorted from blood. The receptors derive from a woman aged 18 to 35 in good health.

This chain joins TRBV4-2 and TRBJ2-3, with 11 bases aligning to TRBD2. Germline assignment: CDR1 LGHNA and CDR2 YNFKEQ. There are 18 residues in the CDR3. V dropped 0 bases and J dropped 5; count of bases not matched to a gene: 10. The CDR3 region has the DNA TGTGCCAGCAGCCAAGAAACCTTGACTAGCGGGGCTATAGATACGCAGTATTTT. It encodes CASSQETLTSGAIDTQYF.

The V call is TRBV12-3 or TRBV12-4, the J call TRBJ2-3; D might be TRBD2 (7 bases). V lost 9 bases, J lost 6 bases, and 19 bases lay in between. This CDR3 spans 14 amino acids. The CDR3 region is CASQFAGAGDTQYF. CDR3 coding DNA: TGTGCCAGTCAGTTTGCGGGGGCTGGGGATACGCAGTATTTT.

This clonotype was recorded many times. The rearrangement uses TRBV6-1 and TRBJ2-1, with D tentatively TRBD2 (6 bases). The CDR3 runs to 13 residues. Per the germline V gene, CDR1 is MNHNS and CDR2 is SASEGT. V lost 5 bases, J lost 11 bases, and 16 bases lay in between. CDR3 sequence: CASSKGTSAQQFF. In nucleotides, the CDR3 is TGTGCCAGCAGTAAAGGGACTTCGGCCCAGCAGTTCTTC.

This clonotype has more than one count but fewer than ten. V gene TRBV20-1 combines with J gene TRBJ1-1; unclear D gene. The CDR3 sequence is 13 residues long. V lost 4 bases to trimming and J lost 5 bases, with 14 bases between them. Germline CDR1 reads DFQATT; CDR2 reads SNEGSKA (reference sequence). For the CDR3, the DNA is TGCAGTGCTAAGGCTGGTGGGTGGACTGAAGCTTTCTTT. Protein product: CSAKAGGWTEAFF.

The chain joins TRBV6-2 or TRBV6-3 to TRBJ2-7, with TRBD2 identical over 12 bases. The junction had 7 bases not matched to a gene; V was cut back by 4 bases and J by 6 bases. From germline, CDR1 is MNHEY and CDR2 SVGEGT. The CDR3 is 15 residues long. The CDR3 spells CASSWRTSGTSEQYF. CDR3 nucleotide sequence: TGTGCCAGCAGTTGGCGGACTAGCGGGACTAGCGAGCAGTACTTC.

This clonotype was found a few times. This chain uses TRBV10-2 with TRBJ2-1; D remains unclear. Germline lookup yields CDR1 WSHSY and CDR2 SAAADI. The V gene lost 8 bases and the J gene lost 4 bases, with 12 bases spanning the gap. The CDR3 length is 13 residues. The chain's CDR3 is CASCLDDYNEQFF. For the CDR3, the DNA is TGCGCCAGCTGTCTAGACGATTACAATGAGCAGTTCTTC.

This clonotype was seen a few times. This chain links TRBV5-1 with TRBJ1-2, with 7 bases matching TRBD1. The CDR3 length is 14 residues. J gave up 3 bases and V 4 bases, and 6 bases lay outside the gene matches. Germline V gives CDR1 SGHRS, CDR2 YFSETQ. The CDR3 reads CASSNSGQYYGYTF. CDR3 DNA sequence: TGCGCCAGCAGCAATTCGGGACAGTACTATGGCTACACCTTC.

This clonotype was picked up a small number of times. The chain is built from TRBV20-1 and TRBJ2-1, with D perhaps matching TRBD2 (5 bases). V lost 6 bases and J 9 bases, leaving 24 bases between the germline ends. This CDR3 is 15 amino acids long. Germline values: CDR1 DFQATT, CDR2 SNEGSKA (reference sequence). Written as DNA, the CDR3 is TGCAGTGCCCGAGCCGGCACAGCGGCCTCTGGTGAGCAGTTCTTC. Protein product: CSARAGTAASGEQFF.

In this sample, this clonotype turned up many times. The chain carries TRBV5-6 and TRBJ2-1, with 13 bases that match TRBD2. Per germline, CDR1 SGHDT and CDR2 YYEEEE. Trimming took 5 bases from V and 0 from J; bases not matched to a gene: 2. This CDR3 comprises 16 residues. CDR3 loop: CASSRTSGSSYNEQFF. CDR3 in DNA: TGTGCCAGCAGTCGGACTAGCGGGAGCTCCTACAATGAGCAGTTCTTC. Together with reference TRBV5-6 and TRBJ2-1, the CDR3 gives the full variable domain: DAGVTQSPTHLIKTRGQQVTLRCSPKSGHDTVSWYQQALGQGPQFIFQYYEEEERQRGNFPDRFSGHQFPNYSSELNVNALLLGDSALYLCASSRTSGSSYNEQFFGPGTRLTVL.

This clonotype was picked up a small number of times. The V gene is TRBV5-1, the J gene TRBJ1-2; 11 bases fit TRBD1. This CDR3 region has 14 residues. The germline V gene has CDR1 SGHRS and CDR2 YFSETQ. J lost 8 bases, V lost 4 bases, and 7 bases had no gene match. The CDR3 sequence is CASSTGQGVSGYTF. The CDR3 DNA reads TGCGCCAGCAGCACGGGACAGGGGGTTTCCGGCTACACCTTC.

The gene calls are TRBV5-1 and TRBJ2-2; 7 bases are shared with TRBD1. V trimming: 1 base; J trimming: 6 bases; junction bases outside the gene matches: 3. Germline CDR1 and CDR2: SGHRS and YFSETQ. This CDR3 region has 14 residues. CDR3 sequence reads: CASSLRGPPGELFF. DNA of the CDR3: TGCGCCAGCAGCTTGAGGGGGCCCCCCGGGGAGCTGTTTTTT. Full variable domain (outside the CDR3, taken from reference TRBV5-1 and TRBJ2-2): KAGVTQTPRYLIKTRGQQVTLSCSPISGHRSVSWYQQTPGQGLQFLFEYFSETQRNKGNFPGRFSGRQFSNSRSEMNVSTLELGDSALYLCASSLRGPPGELFFGEGSRLTVL.

This clonotype was detected ten times or more. This chain joins TRBV29-1 and TRBJ2-7; TRBD2 aligns across 7 bases. Germline CDR1 and CDR2: SQVTM and ANQGSEA. The CDR3 length is 13 residues. V shed 5 bases, J shed 5 bases, and the junction held 9 bases outside the gene matches. CDR3 residues: CSVTSGETHEQYF. The CDR3 bases are TGCAGCGTTACGAGCGGGGAAACCCACGAGCAGTACTTC.

This clonotype was observed many times. J is TRBJ2-1 and V is TRBV4-2; the D gene is possibly TRBD2 (5 bases). V was pared by 1 base and J by 10 bases, with 11 bases between. The CDR3 runs to 13 residues. Germline values: CDR1 LGHNA, CDR2 YNFKEQ. The CDR3 coding sequence is TGTGCCAGCAGCCAAGCTCGGGCTAGCGAGCAGTTCTTC. This codes for CASSQARASEQFF.

This clonotype was counted only a few times. It is likely a read error, because the conserved phenylalanine at the end of the CDR3 is missing. The chain combines TRBV20-1 with TRBJ2-3; 7 bases fit TRBD2. J was trimmed by 4 bases and V by 4 bases; bases with no gene match: 8. This CDR3 has 14 residues. CDR1 DFQATT and CDR2 SNEGSKA come from the germline V gene (reference sequence). The DNA for the CDR3 is TGCAGTGCTACGCCGACTAGCTTGGCAGATACGCAGTATTCT. This codes for CSATPTSLADTQYS.

This clonotype was detected a few times. The rearrangement joins TRBV20-1 to TRBJ2-1, with 12 bases fitting TRBD2. The CDR3 is made up of 15 amino acids. With 0 bases clipped from V and 6 bases from J, the junction kept 3 bases outside the gene matches. In germline, CDR1 is DFQATT, CDR2 SNEGSKA (reference sequence). The DNA for the CDR3 is TGCAGTGCTAGAGACCGGACTAGCGGGGCCAATGAGCAGTTCTTC. Protein product: CSARDRTSGANEQFF.

V is TRBV5-6 and J is TRBJ2-5, with D perhaps TRBD1 or TRBD2 (5 bases each). The V gene lost 4 bases and the J gene lost 2 bases, with 9 bases spanning the gap. The germline V gene has CDR1 SGHDT and CDR2 YYEEEE. This CDR3 spans 13 amino acids. The CDR3 region has the DNA TGTGCCAGCAGCACCGGGACGCAAGAGACCCAGTACTTC. Protein: CASSTGTQETQYF.

V is TRBV18 and J is TRBJ1-3; possible D gene TRBD1, 5 bases. The CDR3 contains 15 residues. Trimming took 5 bases from V and 0 from J, leaving 11 bases between them. Germline V lookup: CDR1 KGHSH, CDR2 LQKENI. The CDR3 nucleotides are TGTGCCAGCTCAGGCGGGACGAGCTCTGGAAACACCATATATTTT. Its translation: CASSGGTSSGNTIYF.